One sample yielded the 32 T cell receptor beta chains listed below, sequenced in a study of blood T cells in healthy people across ages (dated by TCRdb to the mid-2010s). Library generation was performed with 5' RACE. A second PCR of roughly 6 to 11 cycles was performed with a sample-barcoded 5' primer and a J-beta primer mix. TCRdb itself trimmed the public reads at Q25 with fastp, ran MiXCR and retained productive beta chains. Rows are unified per CDR3 protein, each entry keeping the most common DNA and genes. This sample is represented by 1.8 million or so distinct CDR3 sequences; roughly 43% of them were singletons. The ten most abundant clones make up 23% of the sample. Sequencing was performed on blood. These receptors were taken from a human donor in good health.

In DNA form, the CDR3 reads TGTGCCAGCACCATAGACAGGGGTGGCTACACCTTC. Protein product: CASTIDRGGYTF. This chain links TRBV5-5 with TRBJ1-2, with TRBD1 identical over 8 bases. The CDR3 covers 12 residues. V shed 6 bases and J 7 bases; nucleotides not matched to a gene: 5. CDR1 is SGHKS, CDR2 YYEKEE, per germline (reference sequence).

V usage is TRBV7-2 and J usage is TRBJ2-4; D might be TRBD1 (6 bases). The J call may not be correct, given that the DNA end is closer to TRBJ2-7. The CDR3 runs to 15 residues. Germline V lookup: CDR1 SGHTA, CDR2 FQGNSA. In DNA form, the CDR3 reads TGTGCCAGCAACCCCAGACAGGATTGGGGCGACGAGCAGTACTTC. This sequence encodes CASNPRQDWGDEQYF.

The V call is TRBV6-5, the J call TRBJ2-5; possibly TRBD2 for D (6 bases). The germline CDR1 and CDR2 sequences are MNHEY and SVGAGI. V was pared by 2 bases and J by 4 bases, with 14 bases between. The CDR3 runs 15 residues. DNA for the CDR3: TGTGCCAGCAGTTACATGGGGGGTAGAGGAGAGACCCAGTACTTC. Protein sequence: CASSYMGGRGETQYF.

The chain employs TRBV27 and TRBJ1-2; TRBD1 is a possible D gene (5 bases). The CDR3 is made up of 13 amino acids. V was cut by 4 bases and J by 3 bases, with 9 bases left in between. Germline loops: CDR1 MNHEY, CDR2 SMNVEV (reference sequence). CDR3 in amino acids: CASSSGNYYGYTF. CDR3 bases: TGTGCCAGCAGTTCAGGGAATTACTATGGCTACACCTTC.

The chain combines TRBV10-3 with TRBJ2-7; 13 nucleotides line up with TRBD2. The CDR3 loop spans 15 amino acids. Germline CDR1 reads ENHRY; CDR2 reads SYGVKD. Trimming cost V 6 bases and J 4 bases; bases outside gene matches: 6. The CDR3 DNA is TGTGCCATCAGCGGGACTAGCGGGGCCATGTACGAGCAGTACTTC. Translated, it gives CAISGTSGAMYEQYF.

The rearrangement uses TRBV7-8 and TRBJ1-1; D gene uncertain. The CDR3 covers 13 residues. The germline V gene encodes CDR1 SGHVS and CDR2 FQNEAQ. V shed 8 bases and J shed 2 bases, with 12 bases lying between them. The DNA of the CDR3 is TGTGCCAGCCGATACGGAGCTAACACTGAAGCTTTCTTT. This codes for CASRYGANTEAFF.

The chain uses TRBV6-2 or TRBV6-3 and TRBJ2-7; 10 bases line up with TRBD1. The CDR3 loop spans 16 amino acids. The J segment lost 8 bases and the V segment lost 6 bases, leaving 16 bases of the junction unmatched. Germline V gene sequence: CDR1 MNHEY, CDR2 SVGEGT. In nucleotides, the CDR3 is TGTGCCAGCAGCCCAAAGATCGGGACAGGGGTGAATAAGCAGTACTTC. It yields the protein CASSPKIGTGVNKQYF.

This chain links TRBV7-8 with TRBJ2-3, with D hard to call. The CDR3 length is 12 residues. V lost 3 bases, J lost 8 bases, and 9 bases lay in between. CDR1 is SGHVS and CDR2 is FQNEAQ in the germline V gene. The CDR3 region has the DNA TGTGCCAGCAGCTTGGGAATGGGTACGCAGTATTTT. Its protein product is CASSLGMGTQYF.

This clonotype was counted between two and nine times. The rearrangement links TRBV5-5 to TRBJ1-2; 10 bases align to TRBD1. V lost 0 bases to trimming and J lost 3 bases; unmatched junction nucleotides: 20. Germline V lookup: CDR1 SGHKS, CDR2 YYEKEE (reference sequence). CDR3 length: 21 amino acids. CDR3 nucleotides: TGTGCCAGCAGCTTGGGTCCCGGGACAGGGGACATGGGGCCTGGGTACTATGGCTACACCTTC. This codes for CASSLGPGTGDMGPGYYGYTF.

This clonotype was seen at least ten times. This sequence joins TRBV12-3 or TRBV12-4 and TRBJ2-1; no reliable D call. CDR3 size: 14 residues. Trimming pared 7 bases from V and 1 base from J, leaving 11 bases between. The CDR3 loop is CASTVFGSYNEQFF. The DNA of the CDR3 is TGTGCCAGCACAGTTTTTGGGTCCTACAATGAGCAGTTCTTC.

On this clonotype: Given a much more abundant clone one base away, this may be a read error. The chain employs TRBV13 and TRBJ2-1, with D maybe TRBD1 (5 bases). This CDR3 has 15 amino acids. Germline V gives CDR1 PRHDT, CDR2 FYEKMQ (reference sequence). The V end was cut by 0 bases, the J end by 2 bases, with 8 bases between. The CDR3 DNA reads TGTGCCAGCAGCTTAGGCAGGGCGACCTACAATGAGCAGTTCTTC. Translation gives CASSLGRATYNEQFF.

This chain connects TRBV19 to TRBJ1-5; D remains ambiguous. Germline V CDR1 and CDR2: LNHDA, SQIVND (reference sequence). The CDR3 sequence is 14 residues long. The germline V and J ends were trimmed by 6 bases and 3 bases, with 12 bases remaining between them. The CDR3 here is CASREWADNQPQHF. The CDR3, as DNA: TGTGCCAGTAGGGAGTGGGCAGACAATCAGCCCCAGCATTTT.

The chain employs TRBV6-1 and TRBJ2-5, with 10 positions matching TRBD2. The CDR3 sequence is 17 residues long. In germline, CDR1 is MNHNS, CDR2 SASEGT. The V and J ends lost 5 bases and 5 bases, in that order; junction bases with no gene match: 14. CDR3: CASSKSTSGVHGETQYF. Here the CDR3 DNA reads TGTGCCAGCAGTAAATCTACTAGCGGGGTCCATGGGGAGACCCAGTACTTC.

This clonotype has only a few counts. This chain joins TRBV27 and TRBJ2-3; perhaps TRBD2 as D (5 bases). Germline CDR1 is MNHEY and CDR2 is SMNVEV (reference sequence). V was trimmed by 3 bases and J by 0 bases, leaving 10 bases between them. This CDR3 is built from 15 residues. Written as DNA, the CDR3 is TGTGCCAGCAGTTTCGGACCGGGGAGCACAGATACGCAGTATTTT. It encodes CASSFGPGSTDTQYF.

This sequence joins TRBV6-2 or TRBV6-3 and TRBJ2-3, with D perhaps TRBD2 (5 bases). Germline loops: CDR1 MNHEY, CDR2 SVGEGT. V was pared by 5 bases and J by 8 bases, with 11 bases between. CDR3 length: 12 residues. CDR3 amino acids: CASSTRTGTQYF. The CDR3 region has the DNA TGTGCCAGCAGTACTAGGACGGGTACGCAGTATTTT.

The table lists this clonotype with a few counts. This rearrangement joins TRBV24-1 to TRBJ2-4; 8 nucleotides align to TRBD1. TRBJ2-7 explains the end of the DNA better; the J call may be wrong. Per the germline V gene, CDR1 is KGHDR and CDR2 is SFDVKD. The CDR3 is 16 amino acids. In nucleotides, the CDR3 is TGTGCCACCAGTGATAATTTCAGGACAGGGTACGACGAGCAGTACTTC. Its translation is CATSDNFRTGYDEQYF.

The table lists this clonotype with many counts. The gene calls are TRBV6-4 and TRBJ2-3; TRBD1 is a possible D gene (6 bases). V gave up 6 bases and J gave up 1 base, with 8 bases separating them. The CDR3 spans 13 residues. Per germline, CDR1 MRHNA and CDR2 SNTAGT. CDR3 coding DNA: TGTGCCAGCAGACAGGGTGGCACAGATACGCAGTATTTT. This sequence encodes CASRQGGTDTQYF.

CDR3 nucleotides: TGTGCCAGCAGTTACTCGGCAGGGGCCGCGAAGTCTCATGGCTACACCTTC. Translating it yields CASSYSAGAAKSHGYTF. The chain uses TRBV6-6 and TRBJ1-2, with TRBD1 as a possible D gene (6 bases). This CDR3 is 17 amino acids long. CDR1 is MNHNY and CDR2 is SVGAGI in the germline V gene (reference sequence). The V end lost 0 bases, the J end lost 6 bases, and 20 bases lay between the germline ends.

CDR3 DNA sequence: TGCAGTGCTATCCTGACTAGCGGGTCTCGAGATGAGCAGTTCTTC. It encodes CSAILTSGSRDEQFF. V and J are TRBV20-1 and TRBJ2-1; 10 nucleotides align to TRBD2. CDR1 is DFQATT and CDR2 is SNEGSKA in the germline V gene (reference sequence). Trimming at V came to 4 bases and at J to 8 bases, leaving 11 bases not matched to a gene. The CDR3 loop spans 15 amino acids.

This chain joins TRBV20-1 and TRBJ2-7; D ambiguous. The V gene's germline CDR1 is DFQATT and CDR2 SNEGSKA (reference sequence). V lost 1 base and J lost 0, with 10 bases in between. This CDR3 comprises 14 residues. CDR3 coding DNA: TGCAGTGCTAGAGGGCTGGGAAGCTCCTACGAGCAGTACTTC. Residues: CSARGLGSSYEQYF.

This clonotype was counted between two and nine times. The CDR3 spells CASSFVVRDTQYF. The CDR3 DNA follows: TGTGCCAGCAGCTTTGTTGTCAGAGATACGCAGTATTTT. The V and J genes are TRBV7-2 and TRBJ2-3, with D uncertain. CDR3 length: 13 residues. The V gene's germline CDR1 is SGHTA and CDR2 FQGNSA. Trimming pared 3 bases from V and 5 bases from J, leaving 9 bases between.

V usage is TRBV4-2 and J usage is TRBJ1-5; D is undetermined. This CDR3 has 17 residues. Germline V lookup: CDR1 LGHNA, CDR2 YNFKEQ. Trimming took 0 bases from V and 0 from J, leaving 12 bases between them. CDR3 sequence (DNA): TGTGCCAGCAGCCAAGAGCTAGGCACGTATAGCAATCAGCCCCAGCATTTT. It encodes CASSQELGTYSNQPQHF.

A word on this clonotype: Sequence at one end of the junction differs from germline and may be a read error. The V and J genes are TRBV7-9 and TRBJ2-1; TRBD1 might be the D (6 bases). The CDR3 is 13 residues long. CDR1 and CDR2 (germline): SEHNR, FQNEAQ (reference sequence). The CDR3 bases are TGTGTCAGCAGCTTCCGACAGGACGGTGAGCAGTTCTTC. It is translated as CVSSFRQDGEQFF. Supplemented by reference TRBV7-9 and TRBJ2-1, the full variable domain reads DTGVSQNPRHKITKRGQNVTFRCDPISEHNRLYWYRQTLGQGPEFLTYFQNEAQLEKSRLLSDRFSAERPKGSFSTLEIQRTEQGDSAMYLCVSSFRQDGEQFFGPGTRLTVL.

The chain recombines TRBV12-3 or TRBV12-4 with TRBJ2-1; 10 nucleotides match TRBD1. V lost 6 bases, J lost 9 bases, and 5 bases stayed unmatched. This CDR3 contains 13 residues. The CDR3 DNA reads as TGTGCCAGCAGCACCGGGACAGGGGCTGAGCAGTTCTTC. Amino acid sequence: CASSTGTGAEQFF.

This sequence joins TRBV28 and TRBJ1-1; TRBD1 matches at 10 bases. J was trimmed by 6 bases and V by 4 bases; bases with no gene match: 8. Germline V gives CDR1 MDHEN, CDR2 SYDVKM. The CDR3 has 15 residues. This CDR3 is CASSSWTGGKSEAFF. The DNA of the CDR3 is TGTGCCAGCAGTTCCTGGACAGGGGGAAAGTCTGAAGCTTTCTTT.

This chain uses TRBV20-1 with TRBJ2-3; tentative D call: TRBD2 (5 bases). V lost 3 bases, J lost 2 bases, and 15 bases lay in between. The CDR3 spans 15 residues. Germline V gene sequence: CDR1 DFQATT, CDR2 SNEGSKA (reference sequence). The CDR3 sequence: CSASIRQRYTDTQYF. The CDR3 coding sequence is TGCAGTGCTAGTATTAGGCAGCGGTACACAGATACGCAGTATTTT.

This clonotype has just a few counts. This chain connects TRBV20-1 to TRBJ2-6; D is unclear. Per the germline V gene, CDR1 is DFQATT and CDR2 is SNEGSKA (reference sequence). Trimming took off 5 bases at V and 2 bases at J, with 10 bases between the two ends. The CDR3 extends over 14 amino acids. For the CDR3, the DNA is TGCAGTGCTCTCCTGGGGACTGGGGCCAACGTCCTGACTTTC. Amino acids: CSALLGTGANVLTF.

On this clonotype: It is likely a read error, because the conserved phenylalanine at the end of the CDR3 is missing. The rearrangement uses TRBV6-6 and TRBJ2-1; D unresolved. The CDR3 loop spans 12 amino acids. Deletions cut 10 bases from V and 10 bases from J, with 17 bases between. Per the germline V gene, CDR1 is MNHNY and CDR2 is SVGAGI (reference sequence). CDR3 coding DNA: TGTGCCATTTCCCCAGGCAGCTACGAGCAGTTCGTC. This sequence encodes CAISPGSYEQFV.

The chain couples TRBV4-3 to TRBJ1-2; 8 bases are a match to TRBD1. The germline CDR1 and CDR2 sequences are LGHNA and YSLEER. The CDR3 loop spans 15 amino acids. Trimming removed 0 bases from V and 2 bases from J; junction bases left unmatched: 2. CDR3 sequence: CASSQDYRGNYGYTF. CDR3 coding DNA: TGCGCCAGCAGCCAAGATTACAGGGGGAACTATGGCTACACCTTC.

The rearrangement links TRBV24-1 to TRBJ2-1; the D gene is possibly TRBD1 (5 bases). The ends were cut back, 9 bases at V and 9 bases at J, with 17 bases in the middle. From germline, CDR1 is KGHDR and CDR2 SFDVKD. The CDR3 totals 13 residues. Here the CDR3 DNA reads TGTGCCACCGGGTCCGGACAAAGGACTGAGCAGTTCTTC. Protein: CATGSGQRTEQFF.

The chain links TRBV28 to TRBJ2-4; no firm D call. TRBJ2-7 explains the end of the DNA better; the J call may be wrong. Germline loops: CDR1 MDHEN, CDR2 SYDVKM. The CDR3 totals 14 residues. CDR3 protein: CASSLGVWSYEQYF. CDR3 bases: TGTGCCAGCAGTTTAGGGGTTTGGAGTTACGAGCAGTACTTC.

The chain carries TRBV12-3 or TRBV12-4 and TRBJ1-1; maybe TRBD1 (6 bases). Trimming removed 6 bases from V and 8 bases from J, with 19 bases in between. The CDR3 covers 14 residues. Written as DNA, the CDR3 is TGTGCCAGCAGCTCCAGGGGACTTGAGAGGGAAGCTTTCTTT. Protein sequence: CASSSRGLEREAFF.